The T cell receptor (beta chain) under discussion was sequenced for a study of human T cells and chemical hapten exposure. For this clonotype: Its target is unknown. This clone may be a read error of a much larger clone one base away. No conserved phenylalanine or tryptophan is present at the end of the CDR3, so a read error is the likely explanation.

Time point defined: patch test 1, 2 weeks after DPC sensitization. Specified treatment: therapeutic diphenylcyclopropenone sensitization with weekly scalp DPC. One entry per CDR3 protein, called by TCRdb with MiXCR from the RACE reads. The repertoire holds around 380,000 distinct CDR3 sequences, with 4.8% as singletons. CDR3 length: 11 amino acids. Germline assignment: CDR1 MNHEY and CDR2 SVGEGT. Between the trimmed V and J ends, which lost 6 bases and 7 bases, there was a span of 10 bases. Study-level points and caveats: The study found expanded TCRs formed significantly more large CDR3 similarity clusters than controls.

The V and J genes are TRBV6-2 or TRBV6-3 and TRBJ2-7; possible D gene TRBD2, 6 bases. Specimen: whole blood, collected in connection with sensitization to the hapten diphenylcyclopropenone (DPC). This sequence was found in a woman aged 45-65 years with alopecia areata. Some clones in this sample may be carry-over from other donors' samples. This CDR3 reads CASSRSGEQYL. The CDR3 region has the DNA TGTGCCAGCAGCCGCAGCGGGGAGCAGTACCTC.